This paragraph reports one T cell receptor beta chain. The antigen is undetermined. These data originate in a study of T cell responses to AZD1222 COVID-19 vaccine. Study-wide points: The reported proportion of spike-specific TCRs targeting unmutated variant regions was nearly half. There were vaccine-associated CD4 TCRs across spike, dominant at 160-218 and 743-854. The repertoires were collected only after the peak T cell response. Recipients of two AZD1222 doses showed rising Spike-specific TCR breadth and depth.

Produced via immunoSEQ multiplex PCR; TCRdb's table is partial and in-frame only. The table has about 140,000 clones, around 90% seen once. V lost 5 bases, J lost 6 bases, and 14 bases lay in between. Germline V CDR1 and CDR2: SEHNR, FQNEAQ (reference sequence). This CDR3 is 13 amino acids long. Here the sequenced sample was peripheral blood, taken on day 0 of AZD1222 vaccination. This sequence joins TRBV7-9 and TRBJ2-7, with D possibly being TRBD1 or TRBD2 (6 bases each). This TCR came from an adult in good health. The CDR3: CASSIGGIGEQYF. DNA for the CDR3: TGTGCCAGCAGCATAGGGGGGATCGGCGAGCAGTACTTC.